The clone carrying this T cell receptor beta chain has a handful of counts. The antigen remains undetermined. PBMCs, the starting material, were the source of sorted CD4+ and CD8+ T cells. The entry originates in a study of CD8+ T cells in alopecia areata. Whole-study findings and limits: Normal skin contains resident alphabeta T cells, and these are also sequenced in scalp samples. Patients shared TCRs less clearly than mice did, possibly for HLA-related reasons. Across lesional scalp, and particularly alopecia totalis/universalis, clonality surpassed that of normal scalp.

cDNA serving as the sequencing template came from extracted, reverse transcribed RNA. The method was immunoSEQ multiplex PCR; TCRdb's version includes in-frame clones alone and lacks a portion of them. The table shows about 200,000 clones, with 56% occurring only once. The V and J ends lost 3 bases and 6 bases respectively, with 8 bases between them. Germline lookup yields CDR1 SGHVS and CDR2 FQNEAQ. CDR3 length equals 13 residues. This TCR was recovered from a human donor in good health. The J gene is TRBJ1-4, the V gene TRBV7-8; D unclear. What was sequenced was CD8+ T cells sorted from blood. The CDR3 loop reads CASSLGTDEKLFF. The CDR3 DNA reads as TGTGCCAGCAGCTTGGGTACTGATGAAAAACTGTTTTTT.